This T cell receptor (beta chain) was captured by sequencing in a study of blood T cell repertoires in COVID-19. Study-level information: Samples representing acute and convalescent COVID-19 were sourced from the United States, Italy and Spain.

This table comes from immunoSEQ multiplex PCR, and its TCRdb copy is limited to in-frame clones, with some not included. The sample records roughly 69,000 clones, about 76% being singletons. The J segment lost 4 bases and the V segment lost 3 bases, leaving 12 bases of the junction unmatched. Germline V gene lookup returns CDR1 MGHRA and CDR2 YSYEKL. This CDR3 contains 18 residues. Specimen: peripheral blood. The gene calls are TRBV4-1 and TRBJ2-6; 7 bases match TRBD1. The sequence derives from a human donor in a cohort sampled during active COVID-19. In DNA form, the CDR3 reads TGCGCCAGCAGCCACTCCGAGGGGGCCCCTGGCGGGGCCAACGTCCTGACTTTC. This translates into CASSHSEGAPGGANVLTF.